One T cell receptor (beta chain) is described in this entry. Antigen: not known. The repertoire was sequenced with immunoSEQ multiplex PCR; TCRdb's copy has only in-frame clones and lacks some. Among some 2,000 clones listed, 85% to 90% were seen once. The sample is drawn from a study of stem cell transplantation in POMP-related autoinflammatory disease. Background on the study: Before transplant, CD4+ T cells skewed naive and CD8+ proportions were low.

Study-level points and caveats: Fewer unique TRB V-J gene pairings were identified in patients with PRAID.

This TCR was recovered from a human donor with POMP-related autoinflammation and immune dysregulation (PRAID). This sample comprised Tregs from PBMCs, obtained before stem cell transplantation.

CDR3 nucleotides: TGTGCCAGCAGTCGCAGGGGGGGGCGGGGTGGCTACACCTTC. It specifies CASSRRGGRGGYTF. The chain uses TRBV6-5 and TRBJ1-2; 7 positions agree with TRBD1. The CDR3 is 14 amino acids. The germline V gene encodes CDR1 MNHEY and CDR2 SVGAGI. Trimming took 5 bases from V and 7 from J; bases not matched to a gene: 10.